This TCR beta chain was captured by sequencing in a study of cytomegalovirus exposure and HLA in healthy donors. Study-level findings and limits: Researchers reported that a few CMV-associated chains were confirmed in vitro as CMV antigen-specific. Some public TCRs appeared in many individuals, while most sequences were rare.

Sequenced by immunoSEQ multiplex PCR; TCRdb stores in-frame clones only, minus some. The data contain under 350,000 clones, about 86% of them singletons. Germline CDR1 reads SEHNR; CDR2 reads FQNEAQ (reference sequence). V shed 5 bases and J 4 bases; nucleotides not matched to a gene: 12. This CDR3 contains 16 residues. Comments on this clone: Its specificity is unknown.

This sequence joins TRBV7-9 and TRBJ1-2, with 8 bases identical to TRBD1. Material for sequencing was PBMCs. This clonotype was sampled from a woman younger than 35 in good health and CMV-seronegative. CDR3 protein: CASSHPLQGAGYGYTF. DNA of the CDR3: TGTGCCAGCAGCCACCCCTTGCAGGGGGCCGGCTATGGCTACACCTTC.